The 32 T cell receptor beta chains in this list originate from one sample, sequenced in a study of CD8 T cells in ankylosing spondylitis. TCRdb used MiXCR to reprocess the 5' RACE reads, holding one entry per CDR3 protein. The data hold fewer than 750,000 distinct CDR3 sequences, with over 15% observed a single time. Their cognate antigens are unknown. General study points: Characteristic, it appeared, of ankylosing spondylitis blood was a TCR beta motif of roughly eight highly homologous variants.

What was sequenced was blood, either unsorted or a sorted T cell fraction (not recorded which). The origin of the receptors is a male donor with ankylosing spondylitis.

V and J are TRBV20-1 and TRBJ1-5, with 7 bases identical to TRBD1. The CDR3 contains 15 residues. Germline V lookup: CDR1 DFQATT, CDR2 SNEGSKA (reference sequence). Germline trimming cut 0 bases from V and 5 bases from J; bases unmatched to any gene: 7. The CDR3 sequence: CSARDKGQPHQPQHF. The CDR3 DNA follows: TGCAGTGCTAGAGATAAGGGACAGCCTCATCAGCCCCAGCATTTT.

The chain employs TRBV12-3 or TRBV12-4 and TRBJ2-1; tentative D call: TRBD1 (6 bases). V was clipped by 8 bases and J by 7 bases, with 24 bases between them. CDR3 length: 16 amino acids. DNA for the CDR3: TGTGCCAGCTCTCGCCGAGGGACACTCCGCGGGAATGAGCAGTTCTTC. Translation gives CASSRRGTLRGNEQFF.

The chain combines TRBV6-5 with TRBJ2-1, with D perhaps assigned TRBD1 or TRBD2 (6 bases each). The germline gives CDR1 MNHEY, CDR2 SVGAGI. The ends were cut back, 0 bases at V and 9 bases at J, with 15 bases in the middle. There are 15 residues in the CDR3. This CDR3 reads CASSYSVQGGGEQFF. CDR3 nucleotide sequence: TGTGCCAGCAGTTACTCGGTACAGGGAGGAGGTGAGCAGTTCTTC.

Ten or more counts support this clonotype. The rearrangement links TRBV30 to TRBJ1-5; 7 nucleotides agree with TRBD1. CDR3 length: 13 residues. After removal of 5 bases from V and 7 bases from J, the junction contained 8 bases not matched to a gene. The germline gives CDR1 GTSNPN, CDR2 SVGIG (reference sequence). In DNA form, the CDR3 reads TGTGCCTGGGCTAGACAGGGAAGGCAGCCCCAGCATTTT. This gives the protein CAWARQGRQPQHF.

This clonotype has just a few counts. V is TRBV11-2 and J is TRBJ2-2; maybe TRBD2 (5 bases). V lost 7 bases and J 6 bases, leaving 12 bases between the germline ends. CDR3 size: 13 residues. Looked up from germline, CDR1 is SGHAT and CDR2 is FQNNGV. The CDR3 protein is CASNDAAAGELFF. For the CDR3, the DNA is TGTGCCAGCAATGATGCAGCGGCCGGGGAGCTGTTTTTT.

This clonotype has a handful of counts. The CDR3 is CASSLAAGEMHEQFF. The CDR3 DNA follows: TGCGCCAGCAGCTTGGCGGCAGGGGAAATGCATGAGCAGTTCTTC. V and J are TRBV5-1 and TRBJ2-1; D possibly corresponds to TRBD1 (6 bases). V was trimmed by 0 bases and J by 8 bases, leaving 15 bases between them. CDR1 SGHRS and CDR2 YFSETQ come from the germline V gene. The CDR3 sequence is 15 residues long.

This clonotype was counted between two and nine times. This rearrangement joins TRBV7-6 to TRBJ2-1, with D perhaps matching TRBD1 (6 bases). The CDR3 is 14 amino acids. Trimming left V 1 base short and J 5 bases short, with 9 bases between. Germline CDR1 SGHVS, CDR2 FNYEAQ. The CDR3 sequence: CASSLGGRNNEQFF. The CDR3 coding sequence is TGTGCCAGCAGCTTAGGGGGGCGCAACAATGAGCAGTTCTTC.

This clonotype has just a few counts. This chain links TRBV12-3 or TRBV12-4 with TRBJ2-1, with unresolved D. CDR3 length: 14 residues. V was clipped by 6 bases and J by 8 bases, with 17 bases between them. CDR3 protein: CASSLLGPSDEQFF. In DNA form, the CDR3 reads TGTGCCAGCAGCCTATTAGGGCCGAGCGATGAGCAGTTCTTC.

This rearrangement joins TRBV27 to TRBJ2-7; TRBD2 might be the D (5 bases). This CDR3 region has 15 residues. Germline assignment: CDR1 MNHEY and CDR2 SMNVEV (reference sequence). Trimming removed 4 bases from V and 2 bases from J, with 15 bases in between. The chain's CDR3 is CASSSPGGPTYEQYF. The CDR3 coding sequence is TGTGCCAGCAGTTCCCCCGGAGGCCCGACCTACGAGCAGTACTTC.

The CDR3, as DNA: TGTGCCAGCAGCCTAAGGGCAGGGGAGTACCAAGAGACCCAGTACTTC. Its translation: CASSLRAGEYQETQYF. The chain carries TRBV11-3 and TRBJ2-5; D is possibly TRBD1 (6 bases). Germline CDR1 and CDR2: SGHNT and YENEEA. The CDR3 loop spans 16 amino acids. V was pared by 5 bases and J by 0 bases, with 16 bases between.

The V call is TRBV13, the J call TRBJ1-1; weak D call: TRBD1 (6 bases). V was shortened by 0 bases and J by 3 bases, with 11 bases between the two germline ends. The V gene's germline CDR1 is PRHDT and CDR2 FYEKMQ (reference sequence). CDR3 length: 15 amino acids. The CDR3 DNA reads TGTGCCAGCAGCTTAGGCAATGGACAGTACACTGAAGCTTTCTTT. Translation: CASSLGNGQYTEAFF.

In this sample, this clonotype turned up a few times. The chain carries TRBV27 and TRBJ1-1; TRBD1 is a possible D gene (5 bases). CDR3 length equals 14 residues. V lost 2 bases to trimming and J lost 7 bases, with 14 bases between them. Germline CDR1 MNHEY, CDR2 SMNVEV (reference sequence). The CDR3 nucleotides read TGTGCCAGCAGTTTAAGCGGGGACCACATTGAAGCTTTCTTT. It yields the protein CASSLSGDHIEAFF.

The rearrangement links TRBV7-8 to TRBJ1-4; D possibly corresponds to TRBD1 (5 bases). The V end lost 5 bases, the J end lost 5 bases, and 18 bases lay between the germline ends. The CDR3 is made up of 16 amino acids. Germline V gene sequence: CDR1 SGHVS, CDR2 FQNEAQ. Here the CDR3 DNA reads TGTGCCAGCAGCCCCCTTATGGGTAGGGGAAATGAAAAACTGTTTTTT. Residues: CASSPLMGRGNEKLFF.

This clonotype was picked up many times. The chain links TRBV5-1 to TRBJ2-1, with TRBD1 identical over 10 bases. V was clipped by 3 bases and J by 4 bases; unmatched bases: 7. The length of the CDR3 is 16 residues. CDR1 SGHRS and CDR2 YFSETQ come from the germline V gene. This CDR3 is CASSWDRQGAYNEQFF. In nucleotides, the CDR3 is TGCGCCAGCAGCTGGGATAGACAGGGGGCGTACAATGAGCAGTTCTTC.

This clonotype was observed a few times. The chain links TRBV20-1 to TRBJ2-7, with 14 bases identical to TRBD2. The CDR3 runs 18 residues. CDR1 and CDR2 from the germline V gene are DFQATT and SNEGSKA (reference sequence). V lost 6 bases, J lost 3 bases, and 16 bases stayed unmatched. The CDR3 region is CSAPETSGGAYRRYEQYF. The DNA for the CDR3 is TGCAGTGCCCCGGAGACTAGCGGGGGGGCCTACCGTCGCTACGAGCAGTACTTC.

This clonotype showed up just a few times. The chain employs TRBV11-2 and TRBJ2-3, with 11 bases identical to TRBD2. This CDR3 contains 16 residues. CDR1 and CDR2 (germline): SGHAT, FQNNGV. Losses at the gene ends were 4 bases for V and 0 bases for J; bases not matched to a gene: 3. In DNA, the CDR3 is TGTGCCAGCAGCTCGGGACTAGCGGCTAGCACAGATACGCAGTATTTT. Translation: CASSSGLAASTDTQYF.

This clonotype was seen a few times. The rearrangement uses TRBV7-2 and TRBJ2-7; TRBD1 aligns across 9 bases. Germline trimming cut 5 bases from V and 0 bases from J; bases unmatched to any gene: 8. Germline V gives CDR1 SGHTA, CDR2 FQGNSA. The CDR3 runs 16 residues. CDR3 in DNA: TGTGCCAGCAGCACACCCCGGGACAGGGCCTCCTACGAGCAGTACTTC. It codes for CASSTPRDRASYEQYF. The complete variable domain, with remaining parts taken from reference TRBV7-2 and TRBJ2-7, reads GAGVSQSPSNKVTEKGKDVELRCDPISGHTALYWYRQSLGQGLEFLIYFQGNSAPDKSGLPSDRFSAERTGGSVSTLTIQRTQQEDSAVYLCASSTPRDRASYEQYFGPGTRLTVT.

The genes are TRBV20-1 and TRBJ2-1; the D gene could be TRBD1 or TRBD2 (5 bases each). Per the germline V gene, CDR1 is DFQATT and CDR2 is SNEGSKA (reference sequence). The CDR3 spans 11 residues. V lost 2 bases and J lost 9, with 8 bases in between. The CDR3 sequence: CSARKGTEQFF. CDR3 in DNA: TGCAGTGCTAGAAAAGGGACTGAGCAGTTCTTC.

This clonotype was picked up a small number of times. CDR3: CASSGGEDTQYF. The CDR3 DNA reads TGTGCCAGCTCCGGGGGGGAAGATACGCAGTATTTT. The genes are TRBV7-9 and TRBJ2-3; 8 bases map to TRBD2. This CDR3 is 12 amino acids long. Unmatched junction bases numbered 3, after V lost 8 bases and J lost 5 bases. CDR1 and CDR2 (germline): SEHNR, FQNEAQ (reference sequence).

J is TRBJ2-7 and V is TRBV7-3; TRBD1 matches at 12 bases. Per germline, CDR1 SGHTA and CDR2 FQGTGA. The CDR3 covers 15 residues. V was pared by 5 bases and J by 3 bases, with 5 bases of the junction left unmatched. The CDR3 sequence: CASSPGTGGGYEQYF. The DNA for the CDR3 is TGTGCCAGCAGCCCCGGGACAGGGGGCGGCTACGAGCAGTACTTC.

The chain carries TRBV11-2 and TRBJ1-1; D gene uncertain. The germline gives CDR1 SGHAT, CDR2 FQNNGV. This CDR3 is 13 amino acids long. Trimming pared 3 bases from V and 7 bases from J, leaving 12 bases between. The chain's CDR3 is CASSLVGYDEAFF. CDR3 coding DNA: TGTGCCAGCAGCTTGGTGGGGTATGATGAAGCTTTCTTT.

This clonotype was seen many times. The gene calls are TRBV12-3 or TRBV12-4 and TRBJ2-2; TRBD2 is a possible D gene (6 bases). With 3 bases removed from V and 6 bases from J, the gap between germline ends came to 20 bases. This CDR3 is built from 17 residues. The CDR3 region is CASSFGTGASGPGELFF. The CDR3 DNA reads as TGTGCCAGCAGTTTCGGGACTGGGGCCTCAGGCCCCGGGGAGCTGTTTTTT.

This clonotype was found a few times. The CDR3 is CASYMGPEAFF. CDR3 sequence (DNA): TGTGCCAGCTATATGGGCCCTGAAGCTTTCTTT. This sequence joins TRBV27 and TRBJ1-1; D gene uncertain. The CDR3 length is 11 residues. CDR1 MNHEY and CDR2 SMNVEV come from the germline V gene (reference sequence). The V gene lost 8 bases and the J gene lost 6 bases, with 10 bases spanning the gap.

The genes are TRBV18 and TRBJ1-3, with D possibly TRBD1 on 6 matching bases. The CDR3 consists of 14 residues. With 3 bases removed from V and 8 bases from J, the gap between germline ends came to 14 bases. Germline CDR1 is KGHSH and CDR2 is LQKENI. CDR3 region: CASSPVTGRDTIYF. The CDR3 nucleotides read TGTGCCAGCTCACCGGTTACAGGGAGAGACACCATATATTTT.

This clonotype was counted only a few times. The chain links TRBV9 to TRBJ2-2; D uncertain. The germline V gene has CDR1 SGDLS and CDR2 YYNGEE. V gave up 4 bases and J gave up 0 bases, with 13 bases separating them. The CDR3 runs 16 residues. Written as DNA, the CDR3 is TGTGCCAGCAGCTCGGCCCCCCATGCGAACACCGGGGAGCTGTTTTTT. The encoded protein is CASSSAPHANTGELFF.

The genes are TRBV5-5 and TRBJ1-6; 8 nucleotides agree with TRBD1. Trimming cost V 4 bases and J 9 bases; bases outside gene matches: 9. The CDR3 totals 15 residues. From germline, CDR1 is SGHKS and CDR2 YYEKEE (reference sequence). The chain's CDR3 is CASSPGQGTGSPLHF. The CDR3, as DNA: TGTGCCAGCAGCCCCGGACAGGGCACGGGTTCACCCCTCCACTTT.

This clonotype has just a few counts. This chain uses TRBV7-2 with TRBJ2-1; 8 nucleotides match TRBD2. Germline V lookup: CDR1 SGHTA, CDR2 FQGNSA. CDR3 size: 16 residues. Germline trimming cut 6 bases from V and 4 bases from J; bases unmatched to any gene: 11. CDR3 bases: TGTGCCAGCAGGCCAGAAAGTAGCGGGAAGTACAATGAGCAGTTCTTC. This codes for CASRPESSGKYNEQFF.

The gene calls are TRBV4-1 and TRBJ2-2, with D unclear. Per germline, CDR1 MGHRA and CDR2 YSYEKL. The CDR3 is 13 amino acids. Trimming took 4 bases from V and 6 from J, leaving 9 bases between them. In DNA form, the CDR3 reads TGCGCCAGCAGCCGACTTGGGGCCGGGGAGCTGTTTTTT. Protein: CASSRLGAGELFF.

V is TRBV7-9 and J is TRBJ2-1, with TRBD1 matching 7 bases. The CDR3 loop spans 15 amino acids. Looked up from germline, CDR1 is SEHNR and CDR2 is FQNEAQ (reference sequence). V shed 3 bases, J shed 0 bases, and the junction held 2 bases outside the gene matches. The CDR3 sequence: CASSFGTASYNEQFF. In DNA form, the CDR3 reads TGTGCCAGCAGCTTCGGGACAGCCTCCTACAATGAGCAGTTCTTC.

This clonotype was seen a handful of times. The chain is built from TRBV6-1 and TRBJ2-5; 8 bases are a match to TRBD1. V shed 6 bases and J 4 bases; nucleotides not matched to a gene: 4. Germline assignment: CDR1 MNHNS and CDR2 SASEGT. The CDR3 loop spans 13 amino acids. The chain's CDR3 is CASRNDRGETQYF. For the CDR3, the DNA is TGTGCCAGCAGAAACGACAGGGGAGAGACCCAGTACTTC.

V gene TRBV3-1 combines with J gene TRBJ1-2; TRBD1 might be the D (6 bases). Germline CDR1 is LGHDT and CDR2 is YNNKEL (reference sequence). The CDR3 covers 14 residues. The V gene lost 1 base and the J gene lost 9 bases, with 15 bases spanning the gap. Here the CDR3 reads CASSQAGGAPRYTF. In nucleotides, the CDR3 is TGTGCCAGCAGCCAAGCGGGGGGGGCTCCTCGCTACACCTTC. Drawing the rest from reference TRBV3-1 and TRBJ1-2, the complete variable domain is DTAVSQTPKYLVTQMGNDKSIKCEQNLGHDTMYWYKQDSKKFLKIMFSYNNKELIINETVPNRFSPKSPDKAHLNLHINSLELGDSAVYFCASSQAGGAPRYTFGSGTRLTVV.

The table lists this clonotype with many counts. The genes are TRBV29-1 and TRBJ2-3; 11 bases are shared with TRBD2. Trimming cost V 4 bases and J 6 bases; bases outside gene matches: 9. Germline assignment: CDR1 SQVTM and CDR2 ANQGSEA. The CDR3 length is 15 residues. The DNA of the CDR3 is TGCAGCGTTGTGGGACTAGCGGCCCACCCGGATACGCAGTATTTT. Protein sequence: CSVVGLAAHPDTQYF.